A selection of T cell receptor beta chains follows, all from one sample in a study of T cells after yellow fever vaccination. TCRdb fed the 5' RACE reads into MiXCR, producing one record per CDR3 protein. The profile shows about 630,000 distinct CDR3 sequences, 9% to 15% of them singletons. The source material was PBMCs, sampled on the day of the yellow fever booster vaccination. These receptors came from a man younger than 45 who received the YFV17D yellow fever vaccine. Each CDR3 is given with its conserved first and last residue. The D gene is left open where the match is weak. Part of the rows lack a size; the others show once, few, many or a class for expanded clones.

D gene: .; CDR3 length: 13; clone size: .; J gene: TRBJ2-3; V gene: TRBV28; CDR3 protein: CASRLRRTDTQYF; CDR3 DNA: TGTGCCAGCAGGCTGCGTCGCACAGATACGCAGTATTTT
D gene: TRBD1; CDR3 length: 15; clone size: few; J gene: TRBJ1-5; V gene: TRBV7-2; CDR3 protein: CASSFRTGLNQPQHF; CDR3 DNA: TGTGCCAGCAGCTTCCGGACAGGGCTCAATCAGCCCCAGCATTTT
D gene: .; CDR3 length: 14; clone size: .; J gene: TRBJ2-5; V gene: TRBV5-1; CDR3 protein: CASSRGGAGETQYF; CDR3 DNA: TGCGCCAGCAGCAGAGGAGGGGCGGGAGAGACCCAGTACTTC
D gene: TRBD2; CDR3 length: 19; clone size: .; J gene: TRBJ2-3; V gene: TRBV9; CDR3 protein: CASSVRGSGRETSTDTQYF; CDR3 DNA: TGTGCCAGCAGCGTAAGGGGTAGCGGGAGAGAGACTAGCACAGATACGCAGTATTTT
D gene: TRBD1; CDR3 length: 16; clone size: .; J gene: TRBJ1-2; V gene: TRBV20-1; CDR3 protein: CSAREAGGDMSYGYTF; CDR3 DNA: TGCAGTGCTAGAGAGGCAGGGGGCGATATGTCATATGGCTACACCTTC
D gene: TRBD1; CDR3 length: 15; clone size: few; J gene: TRBJ2-5; V gene: TRBV23-1; CDR3 protein: CASSHLSGQRETQYF; CDR3 DNA: TGCGCCAGCAGCCACCTATCGGGACAGCGGGAGACCCAGTACTTC
D gene: TRBD1; CDR3 length: 15; clone size: few; J gene: TRBJ2-7; V gene: TRBV4-3; CDR3 protein: CASSQGRDSPYEQYF; CDR3 DNA: TGCGCCAGCAGCCAAGGACGGGACAGCCCCTACGAGCAGTACTTC
D gene: .; CDR3 length: 12; clone size: few; J gene: TRBJ1-2; V gene: TRBV19; CDR3 protein: CASNPGTGGYTF; CDR3 DNA: TGTGCCAGTAACCCCGGTACGGGTGGCTACACCTTC
D gene: .; CDR3 length: 14; clone size: many; J gene: TRBJ2-3; V gene: TRBV20-1; CDR3 protein: CSARQGRKTDTQYF; CDR3 DNA: TGCAGTGCTAGGCAGGGAAGGAAGACAGATACGCAGTATTTT
D gene: .; CDR3 length: 12; clone size: few; J gene: TRBJ1-3; V gene: TRBV7-9; CDR3 protein: CASNILGNTIYF; CDR3 DNA: TGTGCCAGCAACATCCTTGGAAACACCATATATTTT
D gene: .; CDR3 length: 17; clone size: .; J gene: TRBJ1-1; V gene: TRBV6-7; CDR3 protein: CASSYSNPIGVCSEAFF; CDR3 DNA: TGTGCCAGCAGTTACTCGAACCCCATCGGGGTGTGCTCTGAAGCTTTCTTT
D gene: .; CDR3 length: 13; clone size: few; J gene: TRBJ1-1; V gene: TRBV30; CDR3 protein: CAWSRTVNTEAFF; CDR3 DNA: TGTGCCTGGAGTAGGACAGTGAACACTGAAGCTTTCTTT
D gene: .; CDR3 length: 14; clone size: .; J gene: TRBJ2-3; V gene: TRBV25-1; CDR3 protein: CASSELATGNTQYF; CDR3 DNA: TGTGCCAGCAGTGAATTGGCGACTGGTAATACGCAGTATTTT
D gene: .; CDR3 length: 13; clone size: few; J gene: TRBJ1-4; V gene: TRBV20-1; CDR3 protein: CSASRQTNEKLFF; CDR3 DNA: TGCAGTGCTAGTCGGCAGACTAATGAAAAACTGTTTTTT
D gene: .; CDR3 length: 12; clone size: .; J gene: TRBJ2-5; V gene: TRBV7-2; CDR3 protein: CASSFQRETQYF; CDR3 DNA: TGTGCCAGCAGCTTCCAGCGGGAGACCCAGTACTTC
D gene: .; CDR3 length: 17; clone size: many; J gene: TRBJ2-3; V gene: TRBV15; CDR3 protein: CATSRVPSVGLTDTQYF; CDR3 DNA: TGTGCCACCAGCAGAGTCCCCTCAGTAGGACTCACAGATACGCAGTATTTT
D gene: TRBD1; CDR3 length: 13; clone size: .; J gene: TRBJ1-1; V gene: TRBV29-1; CDR3 protein: CSARDRVNTEAFF; CDR3 DNA: TGCAGCGCCCGGGACAGGGTGAACACTGAAGCTTTCTTT
D gene: TRBD1; CDR3 length: 16; clone size: .; J gene: TRBJ1-1; V gene: TRBV10-3; CDR3 protein: CAISESIGTVNTEAFF; CDR3 DNA: TGTGCCATCAGTGAGTCGATTGGGACAGTGAACACTGAAGCTTTCTTT
D gene: TRBD2; CDR3 length: 16; clone size: .; J gene: TRBJ2-7; V gene: TRBV7-2; CDR3 protein: CASSRRPGTTPYEQYF; CDR3 DNA: TGTGCCAGCAGCCGTCGACCCGGGACTACACCATACGAGCAGTACTTC
D gene: TRBD1; CDR3 length: 14; clone size: few; J gene: TRBJ2-7; V gene: TRBV7-2; CDR3 protein: CASSPSRQGDEQYF; CDR3 DNA: TGTGCCAGCAGCCCCTCCAGACAGGGAGACGAGCAGTACTTC
D gene: .; CDR3 length: 13; clone size: many; J gene: TRBJ2-3; V gene: TRBV29-1; CDR3 protein: CSVLPLGTDTQYF; CDR3 DNA: TGCAGCGTTCTACCTTTAGGTACAGATACGCAGTATTTT
D gene: .; CDR3 length: 16; clone size: .; J gene: TRBJ2-5; V gene: TRBV9; CDR3 protein: CASSVNPRLDQETQYF; CDR3 DNA: TGTGCCAGCAGCGTAAACCCCCGACTCGACCAAGAGACCCAGTACTTC
D gene: .; CDR3 length: 13; clone size: many; J gene: TRBJ1-2; V gene: TRBV5-8; CDR3 protein: CASSATGKYGYTF; CDR3 DNA: TGTGCCAGCAGCGCTACAGGGAAGTATGGCTACACCTTC
D gene: .; CDR3 length: 14; clone size: few; J gene: TRBJ2-2; V gene: TRBV20-1; CDR3 protein: CSAPAVGRPGELFF; CDR3 DNA: TGCAGCGCCCCCGCAGTGGGGCGCCCCGGGGAGCTGTTTTTT
D gene: .; CDR3 length: 10; clone size: few; J gene: TRBJ2-5; V gene: TRBV20-1; CDR3 protein: CSADIGTQYF; CDR3 DNA: TGCAGTGCGGACATAGGGACCCAGTACTTC
D gene: .; CDR3 length: 15; clone size: .; J gene: TRBJ2-7; V gene: TRBV7-2; CDR3 protein: CASSLDSGAPNEQYF; CDR3 DNA: TGTGCCAGCAGCTTAGATTCAGGGGCGCCCAACGAGCAGTACTTC
D gene: TRBD1; CDR3 length: 14; clone size: .; J gene: TRBJ1-1; V gene: TRBV6-5; CDR3 protein: CASSWDRVNTEAFF; CDR3 DNA: TGTGCCAGCAGTTGGGACAGGGTGAACACTGAAGCTTTCTTT
D gene: .; CDR3 length: 14; clone size: .; J gene: TRBJ1-5; V gene: TRBV6-2/TRBV6-3; CDR3 protein: CASMWSSYSQPQHF; CDR3 DNA: TGTGCCAGCATGTGGAGTAGTTACTCTCAGCCCCAGCATTTT
D gene: TRBD2; CDR3 length: 16; clone size: few; J gene: TRBJ2-5; V gene: TRBV7-3; CDR3 protein: CASSPYGGNAQETQYF; CDR3 DNA: TGTGCCAGCAGCCCATACGGGGGGAATGCCCAAGAGACCCAGTACTTC
D gene: .; CDR3 length: 14; clone size: .; J gene: TRBJ2-5; V gene: TRBV18; CDR3 protein: CASSPLTGEETQYF; CDR3 DNA: TGTGCCAGCTCACCCTTGACAGGCGAGGAGACCCAGTACTTC
D gene: .; CDR3 length: 15; clone size: .; J gene: TRBJ2-7; V gene: TRBV7-8; CDR3 protein: CASSLETISSYEQYF; CDR3 DNA: TGTGCCAGCAGCTTAGAGACTATCAGCTCCTACGAGCAGTACTTC